These 24 T cell receptor beta chains were all obtained from the same sample, sequenced in a study of cytomegalovirus exposure and HLA in healthy donors (dated by TCRdb to about 2017). Library preparation used the immunoSEQ multiplex PCR assay. For the multiplex PCR, a mixture combining 60 forward primers for TCR Vbeta segments and 13 reverse primers for TCR Jbeta segments was used. TCRdb's version of the immuneACCESS table is confined to in-frame rearrangements and falls short of the full clone set. An unresolved V gene accounts for under half of the shortfall where checked; the remainder is of unknown origin. Recorded for this sample are fewer than 250,000 clones; under 85% of them occurred a single time. 9.5% to 13% of the sample is taken by the ten largest. The sequenced material came from PBMCs. These TCRs come from a woman in her forties or fifties in good health and CMV-seropositive.

This sequence joins TRBV7-3 and TRBJ2-1; TRBD1 aligns across 9 bases. In germline, CDR1 is SGHTA, CDR2 FQGTGA. After removal of 0 bases from V and 6 bases from J, the junction contained 3 bases not matched to a gene. There are 15 residues in the CDR3. The CDR3 DNA follows: TGTGCCAGCAGCTTAACGACAGGGGGTATCAATGAGCAGTTCTTC. It translates to CASSLTTGGINEQFF.

The J gene is TRBJ1-1, the V gene TRBV5-4; maybe TRBD1 (5 bases). V was pared by 3 bases and J by 4 bases, with 13 bases between. This CDR3 has 14 amino acids. CDR1 and CDR2 from the germline V gene are SGHNT and YYREEE (reference sequence). The CDR3 DNA reads as TGTGCCAGCAGCTCCAGACAGTACGGCACTGAAGCTTTCTTT. It yields the protein CASSSRQYGTEAFF.

The CDR3 bases are TGTGCCAGCACCATAACGGGGGAGCGCAATCAGCCCCAGCATTTT. Translated: CASTITGERNQPQHF. V gene TRBV7-8 combines with J gene TRBJ1-5; D may be TRBD1 (5 bases). Trimming pared 7 bases from V and 2 bases from J, leaving 15 bases between. Germline assignment: CDR1 SGHVS and CDR2 FQNEAQ. This CDR3 contains 15 residues.

The CDR3 spells CASSLSFRGPTNEKLFF. The CDR3 coding sequence is TGTGCCAGCAGTTTATCGTTCAGGGGGCCTACTAATGAAAAACTGTTTTTT. The V and J genes are TRBV27 and TRBJ1-4, with TRBD1 matching over 8 bases. The CDR3 has 17 amino acids. Germline CDR1 is MNHEY and CDR2 is SMNVEV (reference sequence). With 0 bases clipped from V and 2 bases from J, the junction kept 5 bases outside the gene matches.

A word on this clone: This specimen includes other DNA sequences encoding the same CDR3. The rearrangement uses TRBV5-1 and TRBJ1-1; 9 bases map to TRBD1. With 0 bases clipped from V and 2 bases from J, the junction kept 2 bases outside the gene matches. Germline V gene data show CDR1 as SGHRS and CDR2 as YFSETQ. The CDR3 has 15 residues. In nucleotides, the CDR3 is TGCGCCAGCAGCTTGGGGGGACAGGGAAACACTGAAGCTTTCTTT. Translation gives CASSLGGQGNTEAFF.

V is TRBV4-1 and J is TRBJ1-2, with a possible D match to TRBD1 (6 bases). The CDR3 loop spans 13 amino acids. V dropped 1 base and J dropped 4 bases, with 7 bases sitting between them. Looked up from germline, CDR1 is MGHRA and CDR2 is YSYEKL. Here the CDR3 reads CASSQGTVYGYTF. The CDR3 nucleotides read TGCGCCAGCAGCCAAGGGACAGTCTATGGCTACACCTTC.

The rearrangement joins TRBV5-1 to TRBJ1-5; D possibly corresponds to TRBD1 (5 bases). Per germline, CDR1 SGHRS and CDR2 YFSETQ. The CDR3 covers 18 residues. Deletions cut 0 bases from V and 4 bases from J, with 20 bases between. CDR3 sequence: CASSLGPNAGVWNQPQHF. The CDR3 DNA is TGCGCCAGCAGCTTGGGGCCTAACGCGGGGGTATGGAATCAGCCCCAGCATTTT.

In the case of this clone: At one boundary the junction diverges from the germline segment, which might be a read error. The chain employs TRBV2 and TRBJ1-2; 8 positions match TRBD1. The CDR3 sequence is 14 residues long. Germline V CDR1 and CDR2: SNHLY, FYNNEI. The CDR3: CANSEGDRSRGYTF. The CDR3 DNA reads as TGTGCCAACAGTGAAGGGGACAGGTCTCGGGGCTACACCTTC. Variable domain in full (rest from reference TRBV2 and TRBJ1-2): EPEVTQTPSHQVTQMGQEVILRCVPISNHLYFYWYRQILGQKVEFLVSFYNNEISEKSEIFDDQFSVERPDGSNFTLKIRSTKLEDSAMYFCANSEGDRSRGYTFGSGTRLTVV.

The count of this clone is one. V gene TRBV13 combines with J gene TRBJ2-7; D remains unclear. V dropped 5 bases and J dropped 5 bases, with 13 bases sitting between them. CDR3 size: 13 residues. CDR1 is PRHDT and CDR2 is FYEKMQ in the germline V gene (reference sequence). Written as DNA, the CDR3 is TGTGCCAGCAGCGGCCTTGCGGTGGACGAGCAGTACTTC. Protein: CASSGLAVDEQYF.

This sequence joins TRBV7-8 and TRBJ2-5; 7 bases line up with TRBD2. Unmatched junction bases numbered 10, after V lost 5 bases and J lost 7 bases. CDR1 is SGHVS and CDR2 is FQNEAQ in the germline V gene. The CDR3 runs to 14 residues. The CDR3 coding sequence is TGTGCCAGCAGCCCACAGCGGGGCCACGGGACCCAGTACTTC. Residues: CASSPQRGHGTQYF.

The chain joins TRBV4-1 to TRBJ2-2, with D possibly being TRBD1 (5 bases). The V and J ends lost 2 bases and 4 bases respectively, with 14 bases between them. Germline loops: CDR1 MGHRA, CDR2 YSYEKL. The CDR3 sequence is 16 residues long. CDR3 DNA: TGCGCCAGCAGCCAACAGGGATATTTGGGCACCGGGGAGCTGTTTTTT. Encoded protein: CASSQQGYLGTGELFF.

This chain uses TRBV1 with TRBJ2-3; whether TRBD2, the table's D call, matches the DNA was not checked. TRBV1 is listed as a pseudogene. The CDR3 has 17 residues. CDR3 protein: CTSSQDTLAGGTDTQYF. The CDR3 DNA is TGCACCAGCAGCCAAGACACCCTAGCGGGGGGCACAGATACGCAGTATTTT.

The V call is TRBV7-8, the J call TRBJ1-6; 9 bases line up with TRBD1. There are 15 residues in the CDR3. J was trimmed by 9 bases and V by 7 bases; bases with no gene match: 10. The V gene's germline CDR1 is SGHVS and CDR2 FQNEAQ. As DNA, the CDR3 is TGTGCCAGCACCGTTGCAACAGGGGGCGGTTCACCCCTCCACTTT. Translating gives CASTVATGGGSPLHF.

The gene calls are TRBV11-1 and TRBJ1-1; the D gene is possibly TRBD1 (5 bases). Trimming cost V 2 bases and J 6 bases, with 10 bases left between them. Germline CDR1 and CDR2: SGHAT and FQDESV (reference sequence). The length of the CDR3 is 13 residues. The CDR3 region is CASSLNRQPEAFF. The CDR3 nucleotides read TGTGCCAGCAGCTTAAACAGGCAACCTGAAGCTTTCTTT. Supplemented by reference TRBV11-1 and TRBJ1-1, the full variable domain reads EAEVAQSPRYKITEKSQAVAFWCDPISGHATLYWYRQILGQGPELLVQFQDESVVDDSQLPKDRFSAERLKGVDSTLKIQPAELGDSAMYLCASSLNRQPEAFFGQGTRLTVV.

The V and J genes are TRBV6-6 and TRBJ2-1, with TRBD2 as a possible D gene (6 bases). Trimming cost V 2 bases and J 5 bases, with 13 bases left between them. The CDR3 consists of 15 residues. Germline assignment: CDR1 MNHNY and CDR2 SVGAGI (reference sequence). The CDR3 reads CASSYLPWTNNEQFF. CDR3 in DNA: TGTGCCAGCAGTTACCTACCTTGGACTAACAATGAGCAGTTCTTC.

The table lists this clone with a few counts. This CDR3 is CASSFRVYTGELFF. The CDR3 bases are TGTGCCAGCAGTTTCCGGGTTTACACCGGGGAGCTGTTTTTT. The V and J genes are TRBV27 and TRBJ2-2; unclear D gene. V shed 3 bases and J shed 3 bases, with 8 bases lying between them. Germline CDR1 MNHEY, CDR2 SMNVEV (reference sequence). This CDR3 is built from 14 residues.

This clone was seen a handful of times. The chain recombines TRBV28 with TRBJ1-3, with D possibly TRBD1 on 5 matching bases. The length of the CDR3 is 13 residues. The germline V gene has CDR1 MDHEN and CDR2 SYDVKM. Trimming removed 2 bases at V and 8 bases at J, with 10 bases between. CDR3 region: CASSLQGRDTIYF. CDR3 in DNA: TGTGCCAGCAGTTTACAGGGCAGGGACACCATATATTTT.

This rearrangement joins TRBV19 to TRBJ1-2; D is unresolved. There are 14 residues in the CDR3. Germline V lookup: CDR1 LNHDA, CDR2 SQIVND (reference sequence). Trimming pared 6 bases from V and 5 bases from J, leaving 16 bases between. CDR3 sequence reads: CASRLPRGDYGYTF. The CDR3 nucleotides read TGTGCCAGTAGACTCCCCCGGGGAGATTATGGCTACACCTTC.

This sequence joins TRBV10-2 and TRBJ2-5, with D perhaps TRBD1 (5 bases). The CDR3 consists of 13 residues. CDR1 and CDR2 (germline): WSHSY, SAAADI. The V and J ends lost 6 bases and 4 bases respectively, with 12 bases between them. CDR3 sequence reads: CASRHSGAETQYF. The CDR3 DNA is TGCGCCAGCAGGCACAGTGGGGCAGAGACCCAGTACTTC.

The genes are TRBV5-6 and TRBJ1-3, with 8 bases lining up with TRBD1. V shed 7 bases and J 2 bases; nucleotides not matched to a gene: 8. CDR3 length equals 15 residues. Germline CDR1 is SGHDT and CDR2 is YYEEEE. The CDR3 sequence is CASLHQGAAGNTIYF. CDR3 DNA sequence: TGTGCCAGCCTTCATCAGGGGGCGGCTGGAAACACCATATATTTT.

This clone has more than one count but fewer than ten. The J gene is TRBJ2-3, the V gene TRBV4-1, with D tentatively TRBD2 (6 bases). The ends were cut back, 6 bases at V and 3 bases at J, with 7 bases in the middle. CDR3 length: 12 residues. CDR1 and CDR2 from the germline V gene are MGHRA and YSYEKL. CDR3: CASSLATDTQYF. The DNA for the CDR3 is TGCGCCAGCAGTCTAGCGACAGATACGCAGTATTTT.

V and J are TRBV5-6 and TRBJ2-5, with 9 bases matching TRBD2. V was clipped by 4 bases and J by 3 bases; unmatched bases: 10. Germline CDR1 and CDR2: SGHDT and YYEEEE. The CDR3 extends over 16 amino acids. CDR3 amino acids: CASSKARGLAEETQYF. The CDR3 DNA follows: TGTGCCAGCAGCAAGGCCCGGGGACTAGCTGAAGAGACCCAGTACTTC.

This clone was counted between two and nine times. The chain is built from TRBV28 and TRBJ1-5; 11 bases align to TRBD1. The CDR3 is 12 amino acids. After removal of 11 bases from V and 6 bases from J, the junction contained 3 bases not matched to a gene. Looked up from germline, CDR1 is MDHEN and CDR2 is SYDVKM. Here the CDR3 reads CARGTGGQPQHF. The CDR3 region has the DNA TGTGCCCGCGGGACAGGGGGTCAGCCCCAGCATTTT.

V usage is TRBV10-3 and J usage is TRBJ1-3; D remains unclear. The CDR3 totals 13 residues. Germline V gene sequence: CDR1 ENHRY, CDR2 SYGVKD. V was pared by 7 bases and J by 1 base, with 8 bases between. CDR3 residues: CAINGDSGNTIYF. Here the CDR3 DNA reads TGTGCCATCAACGGGGATTCTGGAAACACCATATATTTT.